Presented here are 15 T cell receptor beta chains from one specimen sequenced in a study of human T cells and chemical hapten exposure. Sample time point: pre-sensitization, week 0. Indicated treatment: therapeutic diphenylcyclopropenone sensitization with weekly scalp DPC. TCRdb independently ran MiXCR on the RACE reads; one entry per CDR3 protein. The sample lists about 70,000 distinct CDR3 sequences; over 9.5% were seen once. The source was whole blood, collected in connection with sensitization to the hapten diphenylcyclopropenone (DPC). The source of these receptors is a woman in her fifties or sixties with alopecia areata. Some clones in this sample may be carry-over from other donors' samples.

This sequence joins TRBV7-2 and TRBJ2-2; TRBD2 is a possible D gene (6 bases). Germline V gene data show CDR1 as SGHTA and CDR2 as FQGNSA. V lost 5 bases and J 8 bases, leaving 15 bases between the germline ends. CDR3 length equals 14 residues. The CDR3 region is CASSPGLGSGELFF. In DNA form, the CDR3 reads TGTGCCAGCAGCCCGGGACTCGGTTCTGGGGAGCTGTTTTTT.

Details on this clonotype: A much more abundant neighbour one base away suggests this may be a read error. This chain links TRBV28 with TRBJ2-5; D possibly matches TRBD1 or TRBD2 (6 bases each). Germline loops: CDR1 MDHEN, CDR2 SYDVKM. V lost 4 bases to trimming and J lost 4 bases, with 22 bases between them. The CDR3 is made up of 17 amino acids. Here the CDR3 reads CASSSGATGRARETQYF. The CDR3 nucleotides read TGTGCCAGCAGTTCGGGGGCAACCGGTAGAGCGAGAGAGACCCAGTACTTC.

This clonotype was detected ten times or more. The chain has TRBV29-1 and TRBJ2-7; tentatively, D is TRBD1 (6 bases). The germline CDR1 and CDR2 sequences are SQVTM and ANQGSEA. The CDR3 sequence is 11 residues long. V was cut by 6 bases and J by 6 bases, with 12 bases left in between. CDR3 loop: CSVEQGPEQYF. The CDR3 DNA sequence: TGCAGCGTCGAACAGGGCCCCGAGCAGTACTTC.

V and J are TRBV10-1 and TRBJ2-7; unclear D gene. Germline V gene data show CDR1 as WNHNN and CDR2 as SYGVQD (reference sequence). V shed 0 bases and J shed 5 bases, with 11 bases lying between them. The length of the CDR3 is 14 residues. CDR3 sequence reads: CASSESPERNEQYF. The CDR3 DNA reads as TGCGCCAGCAGTGAGTCCCCAGAACGGAACGAGCAGTACTTC.

CDR3: CSARDPGQGLSNQPQHF. DNA for the CDR3: TGCAGTGCTAGAGATCCTGGACAGGGCCTTAGCAATCAGCCCCAGCATTTT. The rearrangement joins TRBV20-1 to TRBJ1-5; 8 bases match TRBD1. The junction had 7 bases not matched to a gene; V was cut back by 0 bases and J by 0 bases. Germline V gene lookup returns CDR1 DFQATT and CDR2 SNEGSKA (reference sequence). This CDR3 is 17 amino acids long.

This clonotype was seen at least ten times. The chain employs TRBV10-2 and TRBJ2-3; 8 bases line up with TRBD2. The length of the CDR3 is 14 residues. Germline lookup yields CDR1 WSHSY and CDR2 SAAADI. Losses at the gene ends were 2 bases for V and 4 bases for J; bases not matched to a gene: 2. DNA for the CDR3: TGCGCCAGCAGTGAGGCTAGCGGGCCAGATACGCAGTATTTT. Encoded protein: CASSEASGPDTQYF.

This chain links TRBV18 with TRBJ1-1; TRBD1 aligns across 10 bases. With 6 bases clipped from V and 7 bases from J, the junction kept 8 bases outside the gene matches. Germline V gives CDR1 KGHSH, CDR2 LQKENI. The CDR3 extends over 14 amino acids. The CDR3 reads CASSHGTGADEAFF. DNA for the CDR3: TGTGCCAGCTCCCACGGGACAGGGGCGGATGAAGCTTTCTTT.

This chain links TRBV18 with TRBJ1-5; D might be TRBD1 (5 bases). Germline V gene sequence: CDR1 KGHSH, CDR2 LQKENI. Trimming pared 8 bases from V and 0 bases from J, leaving 8 bases between. The CDR3 is 13 amino acids. The CDR3 DNA follows: TGTGCCAGCAGACAGACTAGCAATCAGCCCCAGCATTTT. Amino acids: CASRQTSNQPQHF. The variable domain in full, with the rest retrieved from reference TRBV18 and TRBJ1-5, is NAGVMQNPRHLVRRRGQEARLRCSPMKGHSHVYWYRQLPEEGLKFMVYLQKENIIDESGMPKERFSAEFPKEGPSILRIQQVVRGDSAAYFCASRQTSNQPQHFGDGTRLSIL.

The chain uses TRBV20-1 and TRBJ1-1; TRBD1 is a possible D gene (5 bases). Trimming left V 3 bases short and J 9 bases short, with 17 bases between. The CDR3 is 13 residues long. The germline gives CDR1 DFQATT, CDR2 SNEGSKA (reference sequence). The CDR3 sequence: CSARGDNTRQAFF. In nucleotides, the CDR3 is TGCAGTGCTAGGGGGGATAACACTCGGCAAGCTTTCTTT.

The gene calls are TRBV18 and TRBJ2-7, with TRBD2 matching 14 bases. This CDR3 has 18 residues. Trimming cost V 1 base and J 3 bases; bases outside gene matches: 8. The V gene's germline CDR1 is KGHSH and CDR2 LQKENI. For the CDR3, the DNA is TGTGCCAGCTCACCACTCGGGACTAGCGGGAGTTCATTCTACGAGCAGTACTTC. As protein: CASSPLGTSGSSFYEQYF.

V gene TRBV20-1 combines with J gene TRBJ2-1, with D perhaps matching TRBD2 (6 bases). Trimming removed 2 bases at V and 0 bases at J, with 14 bases between. Germline loops: CDR1 DFQATT, CDR2 SNEGSKA (reference sequence). The CDR3 spans 16 residues. The CDR3 loop reads CSARYRAGRSYNEQFF. The DNA of the CDR3 is TGCAGTGCTAGATATCGGGCGGGACGCTCCTACAATGAGCAGTTCTTC.

In this sample, this clonotype turned up a few times. The chain employs TRBV18 and TRBJ1-1, with TRBD1 identical over 11 bases. CDR3 length: 15 amino acids. Trimming at V came to 3 bases and at J to 4 bases, leaving 4 bases not matched to a gene. Per the germline V gene, CDR1 is KGHSH and CDR2 is LQKENI. CDR3 nucleotides: TGTGCCAGCTCACCCGGACAGGGGGCCCTCACTGAAGCTTTCTTT. This gives the protein CASSPGQGALTEAFF.

This clonotype was picked up many times. CDR3 residues: CASSQETGRTEAFF. CDR3 bases: TGCGCCAGCAGCCAAGAAACAGGAAGGACTGAAGCTTTCTTT. The J gene is TRBJ1-1, the V gene TRBV4-1, with a weak D call TRBD1 (5 bases). The CDR3 runs 14 residues. Per germline, CDR1 MGHRA and CDR2 YSYEKL. V was clipped by 0 bases and J by 5 bases, with 10 bases between them.

The sample holds a few counts of this clonotype. J is TRBJ1-2 and V is TRBV7-8; D might be TRBD1 (5 bases). CDR1 and CDR2 from the germline V gene are SGHVS and FQNEAQ. This CDR3 is 12 amino acids long. V lost 4 bases and J lost 8, with 11 bases in between. The CDR3 loop reads CASSWAGAGYTF. DNA of the CDR3: TGTGCCAGCAGCTGGGCCGGGGCCGGCTACACCTTC. The whole variable domain, filled in from reference TRBV7-8 and TRBJ1-2, reads GAGVSQSPRYKVAKRGQDVALRCDPISGHVSLFWYQQALGQGPEFLTYFQNEAQLDKSGLPSDRFFAERPEGSVSTLKIQRTQQEDSAVYLCASSWAGAGYTFGSGTRLTVV.

At least ten counts were recorded for this clonotype. The rearrangement uses TRBV7-9 and TRBJ1-1, with D possibly matching TRBD1 (6 bases). The CDR3 sequence is 12 residues long. V gave up 5 bases and J gave up 7 bases, with 11 bases separating them. Germline V lookup: CDR1 SEHNR, CDR2 FQNEAQ (reference sequence). In nucleotides, the CDR3 is TGTGCCAGCAGCCTACAGGGAGTTGAAGCTTTCTTT. It yields the protein CASSLQGVEAFF.